This passage covers 13 T cell receptor beta chains from one sample sequenced in a study of cytomegalovirus exposure and HLA in healthy donors. A multiplex PCR was run with 60 Vbeta primers and 13 Jbeta primers. Measured with immunoSEQ multiplex PCR; TCRdb has only the in-frame clones, and not every one. The data include about 78,000 clones; the top ten clones carry 6.5% to 9%. What was sequenced was PBMCs. The receptor source for this set is a female donor in good health and CMV-seropositive.

The rearrangement uses TRBV6-5 and TRBJ2-7, with 7 bases aligning to TRBD1. Trimming took 6 bases from V and 5 from J; bases not matched to a gene: 10. CDR3 length: 14 residues. Germline CDR1 MNHEY, CDR2 SVGAGI. The CDR3 DNA follows: TGTGCCAGCAGCCACGACAGGGCTGGCAACGAGCAGTACTTC. Protein: CASSHDRAGNEQYF.

The chain employs TRBV30 and TRBJ1-2; weak D call: TRBD1 (5 bases). CDR3 length: 12 residues. Between the trimmed V and J ends, which lost 6 bases and 4 bases, there was a span of 12 bases. The germline CDR1 and CDR2 sequences are GTSNPN and SVGIG (reference sequence). The CDR3 nucleotides are TGTGCCTGCACCCCGGGGGGCTATGGCTACACCTTC. Translating it yields CACTPGGYGYTF.

The V and J genes are TRBV7-9 and TRBJ2-7, with a weak D call TRBD1 (6 bases). CDR1 is SEHNR and CDR2 is FQNEAQ in the germline V gene (reference sequence). V lost 4 bases, J lost 3 bases, and 10 bases lay in between. The CDR3 consists of 13 residues. Here the CDR3 DNA reads TGTGCCAGCAGCTCAGGACAGTACTACGAGCAGTACTTC. It is translated as CASSSGQYYEQYF.

This chain links TRBV28 with TRBJ2-7; D is possibly TRBD1 (6 bases). Germline lookup yields CDR1 MDHEN and CDR2 SYDVKM. This CDR3 comprises 15 residues. The V end was cut by 7 bases, the J end by 1 base, with 17 bases between. CDR3: CASTLGGPKSYEQYF. CDR3 DNA: TGTGCCAGCACCTTAGGGGGTCCGAAGTCCTACGAGCAGTACTTC.

The chain employs TRBV5-1 and TRBJ1-6; 9 nucleotides match TRBD1. Germline V gives CDR1 SGHRS, CDR2 YFSETQ. Trimming cost V 6 bases and J 4 bases; bases outside gene matches: 5. CDR3 length: 15 amino acids. CDR3 amino acids: CASKETGGYNSPLHF. In nucleotides, the CDR3 is TGCGCCAGCAAGGAGACAGGGGGTTATAATTCACCCCTCCACTTT.

The chain uses TRBV30 and TRBJ1-1, with TRBD1 identical over 9 bases. This CDR3 has 14 amino acids. After removal of 3 bases from V and 5 bases from J, the junction contained 7 bases not matched to a gene. CDR1 is GTSNPN, CDR2 SVGIG, per germline (reference sequence). CDR3 nucleotides: TGTGCCTGGAGCATACAGGGGGCGAGTACTGAAGCTTTCTTT. Protein product: CAWSIQGASTEAFF.

This chain uses TRBV28 with TRBJ1-5; D may be TRBD1 (5 bases). The CDR3 is made up of 14 amino acids. Germline V gene lookup returns CDR1 MDHEN and CDR2 SYDVKM. V was cut by 2 bases and J by 7 bases, with 12 bases left in between. CDR3 residues: CASSLAQGGQPQHF. The CDR3 region has the DNA TGTGCCAGCAGTTTAGCCCAGGGCGGCCAGCCCCAGCATTTT.

This chain uses TRBV28 with TRBJ2-7; possibly TRBD1 for D (6 bases). The V end lost 6 bases, the J end lost 12 bases, and 15 bases lay between the germline ends. The germline CDR1 and CDR2 sequences are MDHEN and SYDVKM. This CDR3 comprises 11 residues. CDR3 coding DNA: TGTGCCAGCAGGGTCGAGACAGGCCTGTACTTC. This codes for CASRVETGLYF.

The chain carries TRBV30 and TRBJ2-1, with a weak D call TRBD2 (6 bases). CDR3 length: 14 residues. Germline CDR1 GTSNPN, CDR2 SVGIG (reference sequence). V shed 3 bases and J shed 3 bases, with 12 bases lying between them. The CDR3 DNA reads TGTGCCTGGAGGCGGGCGGGGTTCTACAATGAGCAGTTCTTC. Translated: CAWRRAGFYNEQFF. Looking up the rest from reference TRBV30 and TRBJ2-1 gives the full variable domain: SQTIHQWPATLVQPVGSPLSLECTVEGTSNPNLYWYRQAAGRGLQLLFYSVGIGQISSEVPQNLSASRPQDRQFILSSKKLLLSDSGFYLCAWRRAGFYNEQFFGPGTRLTVL.

V gene TRBV5-6 combines with J gene TRBJ1-5; TRBD1 matches 7 bases. J was trimmed by 4 bases and V by 3 bases; bases with no gene match: 1. This CDR3 region has 13 residues. Germline CDR1 is SGHDT and CDR2 is YYEEEE. The CDR3 DNA is TGTGCCAGCAGCTCGGACAGGAATCAGCCCCAGCATTTT. Translating gives CASSSDRNQPQHF.

This chain connects TRBV29-1 to TRBJ1-5, with 12 bases identical to TRBD1. This CDR3 is 14 amino acids long. The germline V gene has CDR1 SQVTM and CDR2 ANQGSEA. V lost 6 bases to trimming and J lost 9 bases; unmatched junction nucleotides: 9. This CDR3 reads CSVTTGQGAGPQHF. In DNA form, the CDR3 reads TGCAGCGTCACAACGGGACAGGGGGCAGGGCCCCAGCATTTT.

CDR3 sequence: CASSLGPDTQYF. CDR3 nucleotides: TGTGCCAGCAGCTTAGGGCCAGATACGCAGTATTTT. The rearrangement links TRBV7-2 to TRBJ2-3, with D uncertain. The CDR3 has 12 amino acids. V was pared by 1 base and J by 4 bases, with 3 bases between. Germline CDR1 is SGHTA and CDR2 is FQGNSA.

The gene calls are TRBV9 and TRBJ2-2, with 10 bases matching TRBD1. With V trimmed by 4 bases and J by 7 bases, 4 bases remained unmatched. The germline CDR1 and CDR2 sequences are SGDLS and YYNGEE. This CDR3 is built from 14 residues. The CDR3 region has the DNA TGTGCCAGCAGCCTGGACAGGGGGATCGGGGAGCTGTTTTTT. Encoded protein: CASSLDRGIGELFF.